The 11 T cell receptor beta chains below come from one sample, sequenced in a study of blood T cell repertoires in COVID-19 (dated by TCRdb to about 2020). Library creation used the immunoSEQ multiplex PCR assay. Sourced from immuneACCESS, this table was stored by TCRdb with only in-frame sequences that have V and J called. A share of the clones is absent; for the studies checked, an unresolved V gene accounts for under half, and the remainder has no known explanation. The sample data list 250,000 to 300,000 clones, and 81% of these were observed just once. The ten top clones hold roughly 2.9% of the sample. The sequencing sample was made of peripheral blood. These receptors all stem from a woman in her sixties or seventies with active or convalescent COVID-19.

The V and J genes are TRBV2 and TRBJ2-7; TRBD2 aligns across 9 bases. Germline assignment: CDR1 SNHLY and CDR2 FYNNEI. V shed 1 base, J shed 2 bases, and the junction held 3 bases outside the gene matches. There are 15 residues in the CDR3. The CDR3 DNA is TGTGCCAGCAGTGAAGAAGCGGGGGGCCCCTACGAGCAGTACTTC. The encoded protein is CASSEEAGGPYEQYF.

V and J are TRBV4-1 and TRBJ2-5; D is unclear. Germline lookup yields CDR1 MGHRA and CDR2 YSYEKL. Trimming shortened V by 2 bases and J by 2 bases, and 6 bases separated the two germline ends. The CDR3 spans 13 residues. CDR3 region: CASSQTPQETQYF. The CDR3 DNA reads as TGCGCCAGCAGCCAAACTCCACAAGAGACCCAGTACTTC.

This clone has a single count. The CDR3 nucleotides are TGTGCCAGCAGTTTGGGGACAGGGGGCCGCTATGGCTACACCTTC. It yields the protein CASSLGTGGRYGYTF. This chain links TRBV27 with TRBJ1-2; 12 bases line up with TRBD1. CDR1 and CDR2 from the germline V gene are MNHEY and SMNVEV (reference sequence). This CDR3 is 15 amino acids long. Unmatched junction bases numbered 3, after V lost 3 bases and J lost 4 bases.

The V call is TRBV30, the J call TRBJ1-1; D uncertain. Germline CDR1 and CDR2: GTSNPN and SVGIG (reference sequence). Trimming cost V 1 base and J 4 bases, with 10 bases left between them. The length of the CDR3 is 13 residues. DNA for the CDR3: TGTGCCTGGAGTGGAAGGAGGCTCACTGAAGCTTTCTTT. This translates into CAWSGRRLTEAFF.

In this sample, this clone turned up a few times. The genes are TRBV5-6 and TRBJ2-7; 10 bases fit TRBD2. With 3 bases clipped from V and 4 bases from J, the junction kept 4 bases outside the gene matches. Per germline, CDR1 SGHDT and CDR2 YYEEEE. The CDR3 totals 14 residues. CDR3 loop: CASSWASGGYEQYF. As DNA, the CDR3 is TGTGCCAGCAGCTGGGCTAGCGGGGGTTACGAGCAGTACTTC.

This clone was counted between two and nine times. The chain links TRBV5-4 to TRBJ2-7; D not certain. The CDR3 runs 15 residues. Germline CDR1 reads SGHNT; CDR2 reads YYREEE (reference sequence). V lost 2 bases and J 2 bases, leaving 14 bases between the germline ends. DNA of the CDR3: TGTGCCAGCAGCTTCTCCTACGAATCTGCCTACGAGCAGTACTTC. Its protein product is CASSFSYESAYEQYF.

The chain joins TRBV6-1 to TRBJ2-3; D perhaps matches TRBD2 (6 bases). CDR1 and CDR2 (germline): MNHNS, SASEGT. V lost 3 bases to trimming and J lost 4 bases, with 11 bases between them. There are 14 residues in the CDR3. Here the CDR3 DNA reads TGTGCCAGCAGTGAGGGGGGATGGTCAGATACGCAGTATTTT. It specifies CASSEGGWSDTQYF.

This chain joins TRBV2 and TRBJ1-5, with 9 bases identical to TRBD1. The trim removed 0 bases at V and 2 bases at J, leaving 2 bases unmatched. The CDR3 loop spans 16 amino acids. Germline V gene data show CDR1 as SNHLY and CDR2 as FYNNEI. In nucleotides, the CDR3 is TGTGCCAGCAGTGAAGCAGGGACAGGGCGCAATCAGCCCCAGCATTTT. It yields the protein CASSEAGTGRNQPQHF. Full variable domain (missing parts from reference TRBV2 and TRBJ1-5): EPEVTQTPSHQVTQMGQEVILRCVPISNHLYFYWYRQILGQKVEFLVSFYNNEISEKSEIFDDQFSVERPDGSNFTLKIRSTKLEDSAMYFCASSEAGTGRNQPQHFGDGTRLSIL.

This clone was observed once. The chain links TRBV4-2 to TRBJ1-2; D possibly corresponds to TRBD1 (6 bases). V lost 4 bases, J lost 4 bases, and 13 bases lay in between. Germline V gene sequence: CDR1 LGHNA, CDR2 YNFKEQ. CDR3 length equals 14 residues. The CDR3 DNA is TGTGCCAGCAGCCTTGAAGGGGGTGCCTATGGCTACACCTTC. This encodes CASSLEGGAYGYTF.

The chain recombines TRBV5-1 with TRBJ1-5; 8 bases are a match to TRBD1. The germline V gene encodes CDR1 SGHRS and CDR2 YFSETQ. The CDR3 sequence is 14 residues long. The V segment lost 5 bases and the J segment 6 bases; nucleotides outside the gene matches: 7. For the CDR3, the DNA is TGCGCCAGCAGACCTTCAGGGGGCAGTCAGCCCCAGCATTTT. This sequence encodes CASRPSGGSQPQHF.

The chain links TRBV6-5 to TRBJ1-3, with D unclear. V dropped 4 bases and J dropped 4 bases, with 5 bases sitting between them. Germline V gene sequence: CDR1 MNHEY, CDR2 SVGAGI. CDR3 length: 12 amino acids. This CDR3 reads CASSSQGNTIYF. The CDR3 region has the DNA TGTGCCAGCAGTTCACAGGGAAACACCATATATTTT.